This T cell receptor (beta chain) was observed in a study of blood T cell repertoires in COVID-19 (dated by TCRdb to the early 2020s). Background for the entire study: Samples covering the acute and convalescent phases of COVID-19 were provided by collaborators in the United States, Italy and Spain. The prospective study material was composed of cDNA or gDNA derived from T cells, B-cell-depleted T cells, or PBMCs. Deeply sampled blood TCRbeta repertoires from subjects exposed to, actively infected with, or recovered from COVID-19 were included in the dataset. The repertoires were released in a freely available public database meant as a resource for research on the immune response to SARS-CoV-2. Samples were obtained from the ongoing ImmuneRACE study (first 160 participants) and from 1,000 to 1,500 subjects provided by 6 global collaborators. The sample metadata nearly always contained a de-identified subject ID, COVID-19 status, age in years and sex. Where available, HLA class I and class II types were obtained from metadata supplied by the sample provider rather than from assay-based typing.

Inclusive of the bounding cysteine and phenylalanine, the CDR3 is 15 residues long. Kept here is only the CDR3 DNA, which spans 45 bases and is read in frame from base 1. The germline V gene encodes CDR1 MDHEN and CDR2 SYDVKM. Trimming at the junction amounts to 2 bases on V and 8 bases on J, and the germline ends lie 15 bases apart. The immunoSEQ Assay, a bias-controlled multiplex PCR, was used to amplify TCRbeta CDR3 regions from genomic DNA. The source study handled its data this way. Within the assay, amplification of reference gene primers was used to estimate how many nucleated cells each sample contained. Sequence reads were collapsed and filtered to measure the absolute abundance of every unique TCRbeta CDR3 rearrangement. For each sample, productive Simpson clonality was calculated by taking the square root of Simpson's diversity index across productive rearrangements. This is the immuneACCESS table as TCRdb keeps it, with only in-frame sequences that have V and J called. A part of the clones is gone; compared with another copy, unresolved V genes explain less than half, and the rest is unexplained. V and J calls and clone size are as listed in that table; D and trimming were resolved from the DNA. Recorded for this sample are roughly 260,000 clones; roughly 88% of them occurred a single time. The ten largest clones represent approximately 2% of the sample.

The investigation overall reported the following: How much clinical and demographic metadata was included differed by source and by participant, and the metadata was provided uncurated.

Participants in the prospective study were enrolled through a virtual design, were aged 18 to 89 years, and lived in under 25 United States geographic areas. In the prospective study, participants were assigned to cohorts based on the clinical history participants reported in a screening survey and a study questionnaire. ImmuneRACE Cohort 3 recovered participants were defined by two consecutive negative NP/OP PCR tests, healthcare professional clearance, or symptom resolution. Each participant in the prospective study had whole blood, serum and a nasopharyngeal or oropharyngeal swab collected by mobile phlebotomists. Participants in the prospective study had the option to provide additional blood draws and questionnaires over a roughly 2-month period. Blood samples from the prospective study were shipped frozen or at room temperature prior to DNA extraction. A word on this clone: Its antigen is currently not known. Base qualities are not provided; no much larger clone lies one nucleotide away.

The receptor chain draws on TRBV28 and TRBJ1-4; TRBD1 might be the D gene, on 6 matching bases. This receptor was identified in a woman in her forties or fifties who had recovered from COVID-19. Sequenced input: PBMCs or T cells enriched from blood (not recorded which). At the DNA level, the sequence is TGTGCCAGCAGTTTAGGGGGCGGGAGGGTCGAAAAACTGTTTTTT. It specifies CASSLGGGRVEKLFF. The variable domain in full, with residues beyond the CDR3 obtained from the reference TRBV28 and TRBJ1-4 genes, is DVKVTQSSRYLVKRTGEKVFLECVQDMDHENMFWYRQDPGLGLRLIYFSYDVKMKEKGDIPEGYSVSREKKERFSLILESASTNQTSMYLCASSLGGGRVEKLFFGSGTQLSVL.